The T cell receptor (beta chain) under discussion was sequenced for a study of beta chain features in type 1 diabetes. Points from the study as a whole: Although PCR might favor shorter templates, it would do so equally in patients and controls.

Since all of the isolated RNA was reverse transcribed, expressed TCRB transcripts were what got sequenced. Here immunoSEQ multiplex PCR was the method, and the copy in TCRdb shows in-frame clones only, minus some. The sample gives 70,000 to 90,000 clones, roughly 30% of which show up once; 0.45% to 0.55% is in the top ten. Worth noting for this clone: Antigen specificity is unknown.

V was pared by 6 bases and J by 3 bases, with 4 bases of the junction left unmatched. CDR3 length: 14 residues. Germline CDR1 and CDR2: SNHLY and FYNNEI. The origin of this receptor is a woman aged 18-29 years in good health. The chain combines TRBV2 with TRBJ1-5; 8 nucleotides line up with TRBD1. The sample taken for sequencing was stem cell memory CD4+ T cells from blood. The CDR3 reads CASRGQANNQPQHF. The CDR3 DNA reads as TGTGCCAGCAGGGGACAGGCAAACAATCAGCCCCAGCATTTT. Combining the CDR3 with reference TRBV2 and TRBJ1-5 gives the whole variable domain EPEVTQTPSHQVTQMGQEVILRCVPISNHLYFYWYRQILGQKVEFLVSFYNNEISEKSEIFDDQFSVERPDGSNFTLKIRSTKLEDSAMYFCASRGQANNQPQHFGDGTRLSIL.